This is a list of T cell receptor beta chains from one sample in a study of CD8+ T cells in alopecia areata. Sequenced by immunoSEQ multiplex PCR; TCRdb stores in-frame clones only, minus some. Among 150,000 to 200,000 clones listed, roughly 60% were seen once. The specimen was CD4+ T cells sorted from blood, collected at approximately week 56, from a patient treated with tofacitinib. The receptors shown here come from a human donor with alopecia areata. CDR3s include the opening cysteine and the closing phenylalanine or tryptophan. The D gene is left open where the match is weak. Expanded clones get a size class; other rows say once, few or many, or leave the size out.

size | J | V | D | CDR3 | DNA
few | TRBJ1-4 | TRBV20-1 | NA | CSAAEDEKLFF | TGCAGTGCTGCGGAGGATGAAAAACTGTTTTTT
NA | TRBJ2-7 | TRBV25-1 | NA | CASSGTVSYEQYF | TGTGCCAGCAGTGGGACAGTCTCCTACGAGCAGTACTTC
few | TRBJ1-1 | TRBV30 | NA | CAWSQGQLNTEAFF | TGTGCCTGGAGTCAAGGACAACTTAACACTGAAGCTTTCTTT
NA | TRBJ2-1 | TRBV27 | TRBD2 | CATAGGIYEQFF | TGTGCCACCGCGGGGGGGATTTATGAGCAGTTCTTC
NA | TRBJ2-1 | TRBV5-1 | NA | CASSFTSSSYNEQFF | TGCGCCAGCAGCTTTACATCGAGCTCCTACAATGAGCAGTTCTTC
NA | TRBJ1-2 | TRBV30 | NA | CAWISSFSHGYTF | TGTGCCTGGATATCATCGTTTTCCCATGGCTACACCTTC
NA | TRBJ1-2 | TRBV7-9 | NA | CASKTPGHNLGGYTF | TGTGCCAGCAAAACACCGGGACACAACCTCGGGGGCTACACCTTC
NA | TRBJ2-1 | TRBV10-1 | TRBD2 | CASSDQKLAGESEQFF | TGCGCCAGCAGTGACCAAAAATTAGCGGGGGAAAGTGAGCAGTTCTTC
NA | TRBJ1-3 | TRBV29-1 | NA | CSVAAMSSGNTIYF | TGCAGCGTTGCAGCGATGAGCTCTGGAAACACCATATATTTT
NA | TRBJ2-2 | TRBV29-1 | TRBD1 | CSVEVLDRGQTGELFF | TGCAGCGTTGAGGTCCTCGACAGGGGTCAAACCGGGGAGCTGTTTTTT
NA | TRBJ2-7 | TRBV2 | NA | CASSEGVEQYF | TGTGCCAGCAGTGAGGGGGTAGAGCAGTACTTC
NA | TRBJ2-1 | TRBV5-1 | TRBD2 | CASSLESGGGNEQFF | TGCGCCAGCAGCTTGGAGAGCGGGGGAGGAAATGAGCAGTTCTTC
few | TRBJ1-2 | TRBV2 | NA | CASRHPVGVGYTF | TGTGCCAGCCGGCACCCGGTCGGGGTAGGCTACACCTTC
NA | TRBJ2-5 | TRBV5-1 | NA | CASSFSLAETQYF | TGCGCCAGCAGCTTCTCCCTGGCCGAGACCCAGTACTTC